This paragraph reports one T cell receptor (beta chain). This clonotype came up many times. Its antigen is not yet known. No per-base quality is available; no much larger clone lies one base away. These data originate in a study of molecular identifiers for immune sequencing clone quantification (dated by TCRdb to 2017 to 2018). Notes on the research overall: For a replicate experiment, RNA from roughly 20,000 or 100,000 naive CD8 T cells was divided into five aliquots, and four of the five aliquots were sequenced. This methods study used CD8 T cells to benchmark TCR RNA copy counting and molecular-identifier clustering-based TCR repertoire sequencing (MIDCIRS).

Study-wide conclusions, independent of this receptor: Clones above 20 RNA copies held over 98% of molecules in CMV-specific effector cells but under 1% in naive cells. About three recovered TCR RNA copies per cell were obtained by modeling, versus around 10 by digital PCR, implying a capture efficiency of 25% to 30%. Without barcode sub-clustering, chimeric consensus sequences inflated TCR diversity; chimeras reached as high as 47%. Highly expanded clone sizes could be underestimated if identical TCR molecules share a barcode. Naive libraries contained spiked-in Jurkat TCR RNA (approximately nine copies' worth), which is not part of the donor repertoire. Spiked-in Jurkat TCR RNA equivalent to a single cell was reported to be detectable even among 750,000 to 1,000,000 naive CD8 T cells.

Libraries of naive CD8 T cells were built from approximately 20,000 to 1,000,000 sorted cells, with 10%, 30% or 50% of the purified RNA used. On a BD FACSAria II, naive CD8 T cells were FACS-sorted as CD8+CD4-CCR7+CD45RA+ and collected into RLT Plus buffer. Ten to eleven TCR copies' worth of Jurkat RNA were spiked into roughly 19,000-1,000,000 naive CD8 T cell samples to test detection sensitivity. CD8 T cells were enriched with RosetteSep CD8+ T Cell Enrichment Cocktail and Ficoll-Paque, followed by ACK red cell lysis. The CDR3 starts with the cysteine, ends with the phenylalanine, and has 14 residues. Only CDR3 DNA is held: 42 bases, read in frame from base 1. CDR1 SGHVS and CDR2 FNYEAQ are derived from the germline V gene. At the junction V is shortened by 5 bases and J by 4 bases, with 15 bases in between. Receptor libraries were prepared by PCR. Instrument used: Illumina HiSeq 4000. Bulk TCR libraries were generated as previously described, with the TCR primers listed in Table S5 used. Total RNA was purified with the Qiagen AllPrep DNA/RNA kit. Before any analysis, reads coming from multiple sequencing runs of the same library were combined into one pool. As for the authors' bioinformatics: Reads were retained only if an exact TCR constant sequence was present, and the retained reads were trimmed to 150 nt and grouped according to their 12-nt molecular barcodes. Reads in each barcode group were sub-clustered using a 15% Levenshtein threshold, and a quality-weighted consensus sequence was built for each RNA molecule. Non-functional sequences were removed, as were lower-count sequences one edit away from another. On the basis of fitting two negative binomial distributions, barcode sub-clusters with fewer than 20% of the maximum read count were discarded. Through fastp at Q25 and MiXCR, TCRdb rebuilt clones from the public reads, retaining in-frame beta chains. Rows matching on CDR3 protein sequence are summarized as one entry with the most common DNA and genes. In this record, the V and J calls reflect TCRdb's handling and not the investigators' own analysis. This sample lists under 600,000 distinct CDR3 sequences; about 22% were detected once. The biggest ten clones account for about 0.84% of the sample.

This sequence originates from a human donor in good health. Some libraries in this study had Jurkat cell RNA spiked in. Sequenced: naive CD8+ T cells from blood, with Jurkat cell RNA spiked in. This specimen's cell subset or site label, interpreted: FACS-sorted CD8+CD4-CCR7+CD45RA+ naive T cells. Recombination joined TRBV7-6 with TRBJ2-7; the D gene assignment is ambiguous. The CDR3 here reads CASSPGTWVYEQYF. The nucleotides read TGTGCCAGCAGCCCGGGCACGTGGGTGTACGAGCAGTACTTC.